Detailed here is one T cell receptor beta chain. The data were obtained in a study of cytomegalovirus exposure and HLA in healthy donors. Primers for the PCR totalled 60 Vbeta and 13 Jbeta. Produced via immunoSEQ multiplex PCR; TCRdb's table is partial and in-frame only. The table records over 150,000 clones, roughly 80% of them present only once. This receptor was taken from a man younger than 35 in good health and CMV-seronegative. The sequenced sample was PBMCs.

Here the CDR3 DNA reads TGTGCCAGCAGTGAAATCGTAGCTAGCGGGGGGGCGAACACCGGGGAGCTGTTTTTT. The encoded protein is CASSEIVASGGANTGELFF. V gene TRBV2 combines with J gene TRBJ2-2; 12 bases map to TRBD2. Losses at the gene ends were 2 bases for V and 0 bases for J; bases not matched to a gene: 7. Germline V gene lookup returns CDR1 SNHLY and CDR2 FYNNEI. The CDR3 length is 19 residues.